This T cell receptor beta chain was identified during a study of T cells in localized non-small cell lung cancer. Study observations and caveats: The study found T cell clonality highest in uninvolved adjacent lung, above tumor. Higher blood T cell density tracked longer overall survival.

Profiled with immunoSEQ multiplex PCR; TCRdb holds only in-frame clones, not every one. The repertoire includes 450 or so clones, roughly 15% of them detected once, and more than 11% sits in the top ten. Per germline, CDR1 SGHNT and CDR2 YENEEA. The V end lost 5 bases, the J end lost 4 bases, and 15 bases lay between the germline ends. The CDR3 is 15 residues long. This clone has more than one count but fewer than ten. Its antigen is unknown. The chain has TRBV11-3 and TRBJ1-3; D not resolved. This specimen consisted of normal lung tissue next to the tumor, obtained before any cancer treatment. This TCR came from a male donor at least 60 years old with stage I lung adenocarcinoma. CDR3 loop: CASSPSAGGGNTIYF. The CDR3 DNA sequence: TGTGCCAGCAGCCCATCGGCAGGAGGGGGAAACACCATATATTTT. The full variable domain, its missing parts supplied by reference TRBV11-3 and TRBJ1-3, is EAGVVQSPRYKIIEKKQPVAFWCNPISGHNTLYWYLQNLGQGPELLIRYENEEAVDDSQLPKDRFSAERLKGVDSTLKIQPAELGDSAVYLCASSPSAGGGNTIYFGEGSWLTVV.